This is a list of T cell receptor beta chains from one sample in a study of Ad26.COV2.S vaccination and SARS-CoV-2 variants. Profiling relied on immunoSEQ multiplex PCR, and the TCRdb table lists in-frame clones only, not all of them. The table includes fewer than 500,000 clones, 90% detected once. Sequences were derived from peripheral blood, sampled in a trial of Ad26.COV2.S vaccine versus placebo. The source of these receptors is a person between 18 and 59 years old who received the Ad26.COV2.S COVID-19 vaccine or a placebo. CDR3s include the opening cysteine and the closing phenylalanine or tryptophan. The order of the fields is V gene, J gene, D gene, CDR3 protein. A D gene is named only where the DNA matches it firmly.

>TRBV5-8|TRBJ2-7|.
CASSRKLGSSYEQYF
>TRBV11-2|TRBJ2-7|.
CASSFLSAPGINYEQYF
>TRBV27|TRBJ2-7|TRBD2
CASSSWRGTSGTSSYEQYF
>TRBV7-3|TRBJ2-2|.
CASSSTTGGELFF
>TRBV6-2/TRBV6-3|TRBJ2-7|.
CASSYSNLRDLYF
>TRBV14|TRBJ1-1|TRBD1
CASKPYRGVNTEAFF
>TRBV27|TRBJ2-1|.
CASSIQVSYNEQFF
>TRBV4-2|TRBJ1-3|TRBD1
CASRGPEISTGNTIYF
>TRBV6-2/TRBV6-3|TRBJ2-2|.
CASSIVVQNTGELFF
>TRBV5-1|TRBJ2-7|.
CASRDAGVEQYF
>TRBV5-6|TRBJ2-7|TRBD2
CASSASGGTSSIYEQYF
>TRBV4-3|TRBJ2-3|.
CASKRGQFSTDTQYF
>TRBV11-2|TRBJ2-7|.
CASSLAGGPGYEQYF
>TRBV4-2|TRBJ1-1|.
CASSPHPTEAFF
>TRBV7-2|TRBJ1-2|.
CASSLDSTGASGYTF
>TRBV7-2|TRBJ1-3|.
CASSFMAGLSGNTIYF
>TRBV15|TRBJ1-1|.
CATSRGSAGFAEAFF
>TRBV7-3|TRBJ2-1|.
CASSLPPHNEQFF
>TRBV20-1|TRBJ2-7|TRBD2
CSASTGTSGFYEQYF
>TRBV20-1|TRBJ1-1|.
CSARGNTEAFF
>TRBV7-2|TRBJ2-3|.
CASRRPVTDTQYF
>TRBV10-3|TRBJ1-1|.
CAILEGVGTEAFF
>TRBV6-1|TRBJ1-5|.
CASSEAGAGYQPQHF
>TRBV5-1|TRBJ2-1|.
CASSLASYNEQFF
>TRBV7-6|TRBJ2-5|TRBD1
CASSRQGLETQYF
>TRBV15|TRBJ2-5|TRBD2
CATSHRASGSEKTQYF
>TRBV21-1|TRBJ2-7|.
CASTSRGLAGGSYEQYF
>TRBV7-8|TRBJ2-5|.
CASSQRTVYQETQYF
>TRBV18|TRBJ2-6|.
CASSPFFGTLGANVLTF
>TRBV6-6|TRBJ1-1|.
CASSYFRGANTEAFF
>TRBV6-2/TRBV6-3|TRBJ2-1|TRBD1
CASSFSDRGPRNEQFF
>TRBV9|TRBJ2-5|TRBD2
CASSVASGREGETQYF
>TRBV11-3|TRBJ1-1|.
CASSLRENTEAFF
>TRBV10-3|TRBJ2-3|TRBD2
CAIRRGLAGGSTDTQYF
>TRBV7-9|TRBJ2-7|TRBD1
CASIHAGTGTYEQYF
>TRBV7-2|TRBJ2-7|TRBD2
CASTRTSAAYEQYF
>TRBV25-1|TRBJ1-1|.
CASSEGFEAFF
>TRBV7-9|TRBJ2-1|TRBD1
CASSWGQYNEQFF
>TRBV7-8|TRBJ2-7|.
CASSLDPSSYEQYF
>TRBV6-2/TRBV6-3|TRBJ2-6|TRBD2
CASSSAMTSGLSGANVLTF
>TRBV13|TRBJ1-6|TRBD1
CASSQGQALWALHF
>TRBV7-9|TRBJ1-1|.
CASSLGSGGHYKAFF
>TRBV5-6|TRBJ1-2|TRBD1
CASSKDRYPGYTF
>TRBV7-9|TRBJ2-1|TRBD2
CASSSGGLAGYNEQFF
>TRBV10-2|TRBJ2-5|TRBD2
CASSETSGLQETQYF
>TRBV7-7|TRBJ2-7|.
CASSLGVLKSYEQYF
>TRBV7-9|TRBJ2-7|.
CASSDFRGRSYEQYF
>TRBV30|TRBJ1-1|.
CAWSAPGIEAFF
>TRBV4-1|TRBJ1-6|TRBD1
CASSQVPGTDNSPLHF
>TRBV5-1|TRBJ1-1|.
CASKGAEAFF
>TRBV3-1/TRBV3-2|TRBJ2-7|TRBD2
CASGGGSGALQYF
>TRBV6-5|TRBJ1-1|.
CASRHRAFVDTEAFF
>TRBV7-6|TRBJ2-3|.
CASSLEPPGYFTDTQYF
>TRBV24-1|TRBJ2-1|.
CATGEGENEQFF
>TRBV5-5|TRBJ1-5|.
CASSLVTVGNQPQHF
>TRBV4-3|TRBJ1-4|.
CASSQDWTVTNEKLFF
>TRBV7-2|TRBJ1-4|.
CASSLTVTNEKLFF
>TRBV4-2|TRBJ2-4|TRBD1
CASSRKQGNEDIQYF
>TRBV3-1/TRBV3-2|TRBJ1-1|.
CASSRDWVNTEAFF
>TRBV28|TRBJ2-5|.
CASSFFREETQYF